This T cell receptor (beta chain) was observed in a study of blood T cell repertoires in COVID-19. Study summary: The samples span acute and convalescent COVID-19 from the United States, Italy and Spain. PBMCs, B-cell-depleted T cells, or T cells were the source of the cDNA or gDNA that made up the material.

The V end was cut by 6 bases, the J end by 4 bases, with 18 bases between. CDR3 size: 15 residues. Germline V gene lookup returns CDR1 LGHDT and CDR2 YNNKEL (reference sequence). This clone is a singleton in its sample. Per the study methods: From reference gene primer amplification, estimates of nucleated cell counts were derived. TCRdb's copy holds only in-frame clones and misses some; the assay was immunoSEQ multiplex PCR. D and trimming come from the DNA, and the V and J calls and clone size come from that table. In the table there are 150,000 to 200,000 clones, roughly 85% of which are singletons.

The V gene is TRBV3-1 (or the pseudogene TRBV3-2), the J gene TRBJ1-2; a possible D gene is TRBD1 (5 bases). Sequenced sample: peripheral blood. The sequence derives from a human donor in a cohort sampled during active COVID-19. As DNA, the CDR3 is TGTGCCAGCAGGGAATCCGGGACTCCGGCCTATGGCTACACCTTC. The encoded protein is CASRESGTPAYGYTF.